What follows are 22 T cell receptor beta chains derived from one specimen sequenced in a study of Ad26.COV2.S vaccination and SARS-CoV-2 variants. Clones were read by immunoSEQ multiplex PCR, and TCRdb kept only the in-frame ones, dropping some. The sample includes 400,000 to 450,000 clones, around 90% of them seen just once. The treatment denotes: about 20 received Ad26.COV2.S at low or high dose, single or two shots; roughly 5 received placebo; per-sample allocation not given. Following the first vaccine or placebo injection, samples were taken on day 63. The source was peripheral blood, collected in a trial of Ad26.COV2.S vaccine versus placebo. The receptors shown here come from a person between 18 and 60 years old who received the Ad26.COV2.S COVID-19 vaccine or a placebo.

The rearrangement uses TRBV11-2 and TRBJ2-1; D not resolved. Deletions cut 2 bases from V and 5 bases from J, with 7 bases between. The length of the CDR3 is 13 residues. Per the germline V gene, CDR1 is SGHAT and CDR2 is FQNNGV. This chain's CDR3 is CASSLYRDNEQFF. As DNA, the CDR3 is TGTGCCAGCAGCTTATATCGGGACAATGAGCAGTTCTTC.

The V call is TRBV5-8, the J call TRBJ2-5, with 7 bases fitting TRBD2. Germline V CDR1 and CDR2: SGHTS, YDEGEE. The CDR3 is made up of 15 amino acids. The V and J ends lost 4 bases and 3 bases, in that order; junction bases with no gene match: 9. The CDR3 nucleotides read TGTGCCAGCAGCAAAAGCGGGAAGCAAGAAGAGACCCAGTACTTC. Protein product: CASSKSGKQEETQYF.

This rearrangement joins TRBV7-2 to TRBJ2-1, with TRBD2 matching 11 bases. CDR3 length equals 16 residues. The ends lost 5 bases at V and 7 bases at J; junction bases unmatched: 10. The germline V gene encodes CDR1 SGHTA and CDR2 FQGNSA. The CDR3 loop is CASSTSLAGVVNEQFF. DNA of the CDR3: TGTGCCAGCAGCACCTCACTAGCGGGAGTGGTTAATGAGCAGTTCTTC.

The chain employs TRBV4-2 and TRBJ2-1; the D is unclear. The CDR3 has 16 amino acids. V gave up 0 bases and J gave up 4 bases, with 13 bases separating them. The germline gives CDR1 LGHNA, CDR2 YNFKEQ. As DNA, the CDR3 is TGTGCCAGCAGCCAAGATATCAGCGTACGATACAATGAGCAGTTCTTC. Translation gives CASSQDISVRYNEQFF.

The table lists this clone with a few counts. This sequence joins TRBV27 and TRBJ1-6; possible D gene TRBD1, 6 bases. Trimming shortened V by 6 bases and J by 7 bases, and 16 bases separated the two germline ends. This CDR3 spans 15 amino acids. Germline V gene data show CDR1 as MNHEY and CDR2 as SMNVEV (reference sequence). The CDR3 reads CASSLGGLPNSPLHF. The CDR3 DNA is TGTGCCAGCAGCCTAGGGGGATTACCAAATTCACCCCTCCACTTT.

This clone occurred a few times. This chain uses TRBV10-1 with TRBJ2-5, with D perhaps TRBD1 (5 bases). Per germline, CDR1 WNHNN and CDR2 SYGVQD (reference sequence). Trimming removed 3 bases at V and 5 bases at J, with 10 bases between. CDR3 length: 13 amino acids. The CDR3 region has the DNA TGCGCCAGCAGTGATGGGGCCGGCGAGACCCAGTACTTC. Protein sequence: CASSDGAGETQYF.

V usage is TRBV6-5 and J usage is TRBJ2-7, with 11 positions matching TRBD2. CDR3 length: 14 residues. V dropped 5 bases and J dropped 3; count of bases not matched to a gene: 3. Germline-derived CDR1 and CDR2 are MNHEY and SVGAGI. CDR3 sequence: CASSQTSGNYEQYF. DNA for the CDR3: TGTGCCAGCAGTCAGACTAGCGGGAACTACGAGCAGTACTTC.

CDR3 in DNA: TGTGCCATCAGTGAGTCTGGGCAGGGATACAATGAGCAGTTCTTC. This codes for CAISESGQGYNEQFF. This chain uses TRBV10-3 with TRBJ2-1; D may be TRBD1 (5 bases). CDR1 and CDR2 from the germline V gene are ENHRY and SYGVKD. V was pared by 0 bases and J by 4 bases, with 10 bases between. The CDR3 length is 15 residues.

The rearrangement uses TRBV7-2 and TRBJ2-1; TRBD1 aligns across 7 bases. Trimming at V came to 1 base and at J to 4 bases, leaving 4 bases not matched to a gene. The CDR3 runs 15 residues. Germline V lookup: CDR1 SGHTA, CDR2 FQGNSA. The DNA for the CDR3 is TGTGCCAGCAGCTTAGTGGGGACAGAATACAATGAGCAGTTCTTC. It specifies CASSLVGTEYNEQFF.

This chain joins TRBV18 and TRBJ2-7; 7 nucleotides align to TRBD1. CDR3 size: 14 residues. Looked up from germline, CDR1 is KGHSH and CDR2 is LQKENI. V gave up 5 bases and J gave up 2 bases; unmatched junction bases: 6. For the CDR3, the DNA is TGTGCCAGCTCAGCCCGGGACAGACCCTACGAGCAGTACTTC. Translated, it gives CASSARDRPYEQYF.

The chain carries TRBV25-1 and TRBJ2-7; 8 bases line up with TRBD1. V was clipped by 2 bases and J by 5 bases; unmatched bases: 5. The CDR3 runs to 14 residues. Germline V gene lookup returns CDR1 MGHDK and CDR2 SYGVNS. CDR3 protein: CASSEQGAVDEQYF. The CDR3 nucleotides read TGTGCCAGCAGTGAACAGGGGGCTGTGGACGAGCAGTACTTC.

The chain combines TRBV4-3 with TRBJ2-3; D is unclear. The CDR3 is 16 residues long. V was trimmed by 1 base and J by 0 bases, leaving 11 bases between them. Germline assignment: CDR1 LGHNA and CDR2 YSLEER. The CDR3 region is CASSQAGWVSTDTQYF. The CDR3 DNA reads as TGCGCCAGCAGCCAAGCAGGATGGGTTAGCACAGATACGCAGTATTTT.

The gene calls are TRBV30 and TRBJ2-7; D is ambiguous. Deletions cut 4 bases from V and 0 bases from J, with 16 bases between. The CDR3 extends over 15 amino acids. Germline CDR1 and CDR2: GTSNPN and SVGIG (reference sequence). CDR3 DNA sequence: TGTGCCTGGAATCCGCGGCCCCAGAGCTCCTACGAGCAGTACTTC. Translation gives CAWNPRPQSSYEQYF. Supplemented by reference TRBV30 and TRBJ2-7, the full variable domain reads SQTIHQWPATLVQPVGSPLSLECTVEGTSNPNLYWYRQAAGRGLQLLFYSVGIGQISSEVPQNLSASRPQDRQFILSSKKLLLSDSGFYLCAWNPRPQSSYEQYFGPGTRLTVT.

The rearrangement uses TRBV14 and TRBJ2-7; 7 nucleotides agree with TRBD1. V trimming: 5 bases; J trimming: 0 bases; junction bases outside the gene matches: 7. This CDR3 contains 15 residues. Germline CDR1 and CDR2: SGHDN and FVKESK. The CDR3 DNA reads as TGTGCCAGCAGCAGCCGGGACAGCAGCTCCTACGAGCAGTACTTC. It specifies CASSSRDSSSYEQYF.

In DNA form, the CDR3 reads TGTGCCAGCTCTCCCCCTGGGGCCCTCTACGAGCAGTACTTC. This encodes CASSPPGALYEQYF. This chain joins TRBV7-9 and TRBJ2-7; D might be TRBD1 (5 bases). This CDR3 region has 14 residues. Germline CDR1 SEHNR, CDR2 FQNEAQ (reference sequence). The V end was cut by 8 bases, the J end by 3 bases, with 17 bases between.

There are a few counts of this clone. The chain couples TRBV30 to TRBJ1-5, with a weak D call TRBD1 (6 bases). Germline loops: CDR1 GTSNPN, CDR2 SVGIG (reference sequence). Deletions cut 0 bases from V and 3 bases from J, with 12 bases between. This CDR3 has 15 residues. CDR3 nucleotides: TGTGCCTGGAGTGTACGCGGGGGCCTCAATCAGCCCCAGCATTTT. Translated, it gives CAWSVRGGLNQPQHF.

J is TRBJ2-1 and V is TRBV2, with 7 bases identical to TRBD2. The CDR3 has 14 amino acids. The germline V gene has CDR1 SNHLY and CDR2 FYNNEI. After removal of 7 bases from V and 2 bases from J, the junction contained 5 bases not matched to a gene. This CDR3 reads CASMLAVTYNEQFF. CDR3 sequence (DNA): TGTGCCAGCATGCTAGCGGTTACCTACAATGAGCAGTTCTTC.

In its sample, this clone was seen once. This chain joins TRBV19 and TRBJ1-3; D call uncertain. CDR3 size: 16 residues. Germline V gene lookup returns CDR1 LNHDA and CDR2 SQIVND (reference sequence). Trimming took off 5 bases at V and 0 bases at J, with 14 bases between the two ends. CDR3 nucleotides: TGTGCCAGTAGTTCCGGACGGATTTCCTCTGGAAACACCATATATTTT. Translating it yields CASSSGRISSGNTIYF.

The chain couples TRBV6-2 or TRBV6-3 to TRBJ1-2, with TRBD1 identical over 10 bases. V shed 4 bases and J 7 bases; nucleotides not matched to a gene: 12. Germline CDR1 reads MNHEY; CDR2 reads SVGEGT. This CDR3 is 16 amino acids long. CDR3 residues: CASSFATGGGSFGYTF. CDR3 sequence (DNA): TGTGCCAGCAGTTTCGCGACAGGGGGCGGCTCTTTTGGCTACACCTTC.

The chain has TRBV30 and TRBJ1-5; 9 positions agree with TRBD1. CDR3 size: 15 residues. Germline V CDR1 and CDR2: GTSNPN, SVGIG (reference sequence). V dropped 0 bases and J dropped 7; count of bases not matched to a gene: 7. CDR3 sequence (DNA): TGTGCCTGGAGTGTAAAACAGGGGGCATGGCAGCCCCAGCATTTT. It yields the protein CAWSVKQGAWQPQHF.

The chain couples TRBV2 to TRBJ1-1; D uncertain. Trimming pared 8 bases from V and 0 bases from J, leaving 10 bases between. This CDR3 is 13 amino acids long. The germline CDR1 and CDR2 sequences are SNHLY and FYNNEI. For the CDR3, the DNA is TGTGCCAGCGGGGAGGGTATGAACACTGAAGCTTTCTTT. Amino acids: CASGEGMNTEAFF. Complete variable domain (other parts from reference TRBV2 and TRBJ1-1): EPEVTQTPSHQVTQMGQEVILRCVPISNHLYFYWYRQILGQKVEFLVSFYNNEISEKSEIFDDQFSVERPDGSNFTLKIRSTKLEDSAMYFCASGEGMNTEAFFGQGTRLTVV.

J is TRBJ2-5 and V is TRBV7-9; 9 positions agree with TRBD1. CDR1 is SEHNR, CDR2 FQNEAQ, per germline (reference sequence). With V trimmed by 3 bases and J by 4 bases, 12 bases remained unmatched. There are 17 residues in the CDR3. The CDR3 nucleotides are TGTGCCAGCAGCTTTAGGGGACAGGGCTTCCTTCCAGAGACCCAGTACTTC. This encodes CASSFRGQGFLPETQYF.